This T cell receptor beta chain was sequenced in a study of cytomegalovirus exposure and HLA in healthy donors. Background on the study: There were nearly 120 million unique TCR beta sequences, drawn from about 179 million T cells, in an earlier analysis.

The CDR3 is 18 residues long. The ends were cut back, 6 bases at V and 11 bases at J, with 29 bases in the middle. Germline V gives CDR1 MNHGY, CDR2 SVAAGI. Whole-study results and caveats: In a later analysis, TCR beta V- and J-gene trimming showed a link to a missense DCLRE1C variant.

Comment on this clone: As yet, its antigen is unknown.

Primers included in the PCR were 60 Vbeta and 13 Jbeta primers. The assay was immunoSEQ multiplex PCR, and TCRdb's table has in-frame clones only and misses some. Among 85,000 to 130,000 clones, 70% to 85% were seen once, and the ten largest hold 3.6%. This TCR was recovered from a man in his 60s in good health and CMV-seronegative. Sequencing input: PBMCs. V is TRBV6-9 and J is TRBJ1-6; D unresolved. CDR3 residues: CASRPRTPRRPNRPPLHF. The DNA of the CDR3 is TGTGCCAGCAGACCTAGAACCCCACGGCGCCCGAATCGTCCACCCCTCCACTTT.